This is a list of T cell receptor beta chains from one sample in a study of cytomegalovirus exposure and HLA in healthy donors. Repertoires were generated with immunoSEQ multiplex PCR, while TCRdb's copy carries only in-frame clones and drops some. The table includes around 190,000 clones, around 77% detected once. The sequenced material came from PBMCs. Source of these receptors: a woman aged 25 to 45 in good health and CMV-seronegative. Each CDR3 is given with its conserved first and last residue. Each record gives: clone size, V gene, J gene, D gene, CDR3 length, CDR3 DNA, CDR3 protein. A D gene is named only where the DNA matches it firmly. Some rows have no size entry. The others give once, few or many, or a class for an expanded clone.

>few|TRBV28|TRBJ2-7|-|13
TGTGCCAGCAGTGGAGGGAGTTATGACGAGCAGTACTTC
CASSGGSYDEQYF
>-|TRBV27|TRBJ1-5|-|15
TGTGCCAGCATCCAAACGGGGGGGAGCAATCAGCCCCAGCATTTT
CASIQTGGSNQPQHF
>-|TRBV15|TRBJ2-2|-|17
TGTGCCACCAGCAGGGAAGCTAGCGACTCCCACACCGGGGAGCTGTTTTTT
CATSREASDSHTGELFF
>-|TRBV30|TRBJ1-1|TRBD1|13
TGTGCCTGGAGTGAACAGGGGGGGCATGAAGCTTTCTTT
CAWSEQGGHEAFF
>-|TRBV19|TRBJ1-5|-|12
TGTGCCAGTAGTATCAGGGCTCAGCCCCAGCATTTT
CASSIRAQPQHF
>-|TRBV7-2|TRBJ1-1|-|14
TGTGCCAGCAGCTTAGAACGGGGGGTGGCTGAAGCTTTCTTT
CASSLERGVAEAFF
>-|TRBV14|TRBJ1-1|-|14
TGTGCCAGCAGCCAACTTTCGAATAAGGGGGACGCTTTCTTT
CASSQLSNKGDAFF
>-|TRBV5-1|TRBJ1-1|TRBD1|15
TGCGCCAGCAGCCTACAACAGGGGATGAACACTGAAGCTTTCTTT
CASSLQQGMNTEAFF
>few|TRBV5-1|TRBJ2-2|-|17
TGCGCCAGCACAACGGTAGGGGACTTCCCTCGGACCGGGGAGCTGTTTTTT
CASTTVGDFPRTGELFF
>-|TRBV7-2|TRBJ2-7|-|13
TGTGCCAGCAGCCCCGACAGGATATACGAGCAGTACTTC
CASSPDRIYEQYF
>-|TRBV5-8|TRBJ2-5|-|16
TGTGCCAGCAGCTTGGGGTCCGGGGGTTCCCGAGAGACCCAGTACTTC
CASSLGSGGSRETQYF
>-|TRBV10-3|TRBJ1-3|-|12
TGTGCCACCACGGGATCTGGAAACACCATATATTTT
CATTGSGNTIYF
>once|TRBV13|TRBJ2-7|-|13
TGTGCCAGCAGCCAGAGGGGGGGGCTCGAGCAGTACTTC
CASSQRGGLEQYF
>-|TRBV11-1|TRBJ2-3|-|14
TGTGCCAGCAGCCCTCTAGATCCCACAGATACGCAGTATTTT
CASSPLDPTDTQYF
>-|TRBV9|TRBJ2-3|TRBD2|15
TGTGCCAGCAGCGTAGATCCGGGGGGGAAAGATACGCAGTATTTT
CASSVDPGGKDTQYF
>-|TRBV6-6|TRBJ1-1|TRBD1|14
TGTGCCAGCAGTTTAAGACAGGGGAACACTGAAGCTTTCTTT
CASSLRQGNTEAFF
>-|TRBV9|TRBJ2-1|TRBD2|16
TGTGCCAGCAGCGAATTTAGCGGGGGAACCTACAATGAGCAGTTCTTC
CASSEFSGGTYNEQFF
>-|TRBV29-1|TRBJ2-1|-|14
TGCAGCGCAATCCCCATGAGCTCCTACAATGAGCAGTTCTTC
CSAIPMSSYNEQFF
>-|TRBV5-1|TRBJ2-7|-|13
TGCGCCAGTCCGAAACAGGGTTCCTACGAGCAGTACTTC
CASPKQGSYEQYF
>few|TRBV10-3|TRBJ2-3|-|11
TGTGCCATCGGTAAAGGAGACACGCAGTATTTT
CAIGKGDTQYF
>few|TRBV7-8|TRBJ2-5|TRBD2|16
TGTGCCAGCAGCAAGGGACTAGCGGGGGGGGGAGAGACCCAGTACTTC
CASSKGLAGGGETQYF
>few|TRBV11-3|TRBJ2-3|TRBD2|15
TGTGCCAGCAGCCAGGGCGGGGGTGGGACAGATACGCAGTATTTT
CASSQGGGGTDTQYF
>-|TRBV9|TRBJ2-3|TRBD2|16
TGTGCCAGCAGTTCCAGACTAGCGGGGGGGACAGATACGCAGTATTTT
CASSSRLAGGTDTQYF